These T cell receptor beta chains were read from a single sample in a study of blood T cell repertoires in COVID-19. Only in-frame clones appear in the TCRdb table, and some are missing; sequencing was by immunoSEQ multiplex PCR. The sample consists of roughly 100,000 clones, roughly 89% of them appearing once. The specimen sequenced was peripheral blood. These receptors were collected from a woman older than 75 in a cohort sampled during active COVID-19. The CDR3 runs from the conserved cysteine through the conserved F or W. The D gene is left open where the match is weak. Clone size is given for some rows only: seen once, a few or many times, or a class if the clone is expanded.

V: TRBV9
size: -
D: TRBD2
J: TRBJ2-1
DNA: TGTGCCAGCAGCGTCGGGACTAGCGGGGGGGCGACCAATGAGCAGTTCTTC
CDR3: CASSVGTSGGATNEQFF

V: TRBV19
size: -
D: -
J: TRBJ2-7
DNA: TGTGCCAGCGGGGAGGACAAGAACTACGAGCAGTACTTC
CDR3: CASGEDKNYEQYF

V: TRBV3-1/TRBV3-2
size: -
D: TRBD2
J: TRBJ2-2
DNA: TGTGCCAGCAGCCAGACTCCGGGACTAGCGTCCGGGGAGCTGTTTTTT
CDR3: CASSQTPGLASGELFF

V: TRBV15
size: -
D: -
J: TRBJ2-5
DNA: TGTGCCACCAGCAGAGATTTCCGGAGCCAAGAGACCCAGTACTTC
CDR3: CATSRDFRSQETQYF

V: TRBV28
size: -
D: TRBD1
J: TRBJ1-1
DNA: TGTGCCAGCAGTTTGGGACAGTCGAACACTGAAGCTTTCTTT
CDR3: CASSLGQSNTEAFF

V: TRBV5-1
size: -
D: -
J: TRBJ2-2
DNA: TGCGCCAGCAGCCCCGGTCAGGCCGGGGAGCTGTTTTTT
CDR3: CASSPGQAGELFF

V: TRBV5-1
size: -
D: -
J: TRBJ1-4
DNA: TGCGCCAGCAGCTTGGCGTTTGGGGGGGCGACGAATGAAAAACTGTTTTTT
CDR3: CASSLAFGGATNEKLFF

V: TRBV6-6
size: -
D: TRBD1
J: TRBJ1-4
DNA: TGTGCCAGCAGTTACGGGACAGGGTATGAAAAACTGTTTTTT
CDR3: CASSYGTGYEKLFF

V: TRBV18
size: -
D: -
J: TRBJ2-7
DNA: TGTGCCAGCTCACCCCGGGAACAACGGGGCGAGCAGTACTTC
CDR3: CASSPREQRGEQYF

V: TRBV20-1
size: -
D: -
J: TRBJ2-3
DNA: TGCAGTATCTCAGATACGCAGTATTTT
CDR3: CSISDTQYF

V: TRBV27
size: -
D: TRBD1
J: TRBJ1-2
DNA: TGTGCCAGCAGCGCAGGGGGGACCTATGGCTACACCTTC
CDR3: CASSAGGTYGYTF

V: TRBV5-1
size: -
D: -
J: TRBJ2-1
DNA: TGCGCCAGCACCACAAACGGTGCTAGAGACTACAATGAGCAGTTCTTC
CDR3: CASTTNGARDYNEQFF

V: TRBV13
size: -
D: -
J: TRBJ2-6
DNA: TGTGCCAGCAGCTTACCGGGGGCTGGGGCCAACGTCCTGACTTTC
CDR3: CASSLPGAGANVLTF

V: TRBV19
size: -
D: TRBD1
J: TRBJ1-2
DNA: TGTGCCAGTAGTACTTGGGGCCAGGGGGCCTGGTGGTACACCTTC
CDR3: CASSTWGQGAWWYTF

V: TRBV19
size: few
D: TRBD2
J: TRBJ2-3
DNA: TGTGCCAGTAAGAGCGGGAGGGCAGGAGATACGCAGTATTTT
CDR3: CASKSGRAGDTQYF

V: TRBV11-2
size: -
D: -
J: TRBJ1-1
DNA: TGTGCCAGCACCTCGGGGGGGGGCCGGGTTGAAGCTTTCTTT
CDR3: CASTSGGGRVEAFF

V: TRBV7-6
size: -
D: -
J: TRBJ1-3
DNA: TGTGCCAGCAGCCAGGGAACTGGAAACACCATATATTTT
CDR3: CASSQGTGNTIYF

V: TRBV30
size: -
D: -
J: TRBJ1-2
DNA: TGTGCCGGAAGGGATTTTCGTCGGGGGACTAACTATGGCTACACCTTC
CDR3: CAGRDFRRGTNYGYTF

V: TRBV7-9
size: once
D: TRBD1
J: TRBJ2-4
DNA: TGTGCCAGCAGCTGGGGACAGGGGAAAAACATTCAGTACTTC
CDR3: CASSWGQGKNIQYF

V: TRBV18
size: -
D: -
J: TRBJ1-1
DNA: TGTGCCAGCTCACCAGGGAAGGGGTTCAGCACTGAAGCTTTCTTT
CDR3: CASSPGKGFSTEAFF

V: TRBV10-3
size: -
D: TRBD1
J: TRBJ1-5
DNA: TGTGCCATCAGCACAGGGGAGGCCTATAGCAATCAGCCCCAGCATTTT
CDR3: CAISTGEAYSNQPQHF

V: TRBV28
size: -
D: -
J: TRBJ2-1
DNA: TGTGCCAGCAGTATAGCTAGTAATCCGAAGGAGCAGTTCTTC
CDR3: CASSIASNPKEQFF

V: TRBV7-9
size: -
D: TRBD1
J: TRBJ1-5
DNA: TGTGCCAGCACCAGGGGGGGGACGGATCAGCCCCAGCATTTT
CDR3: CASTRGGTDQPQHF

V: TRBV10-1
size: -
D: -
J: TRBJ1-4
DNA: TGCGCCAGCAGTGAATCGGTTGCAACTAATGAAAAACTGTTTTTT
CDR3: CASSESVATNEKLFF

V: TRBV18
size: -
D: TRBD1
J: TRBJ2-3
DNA: TGTGCCAGCTCACCACCGGTAGGGGGCCCTAGCACAGATACGCAGTATTTT
CDR3: CASSPPVGGPSTDTQYF

V: TRBV5-1
size: -
D: -
J: TRBJ1-1
DNA: TGCGCCAGCAGCTTGAACAGCAACACTGAAGCTTTCTTT
CDR3: CASSLNSNTEAFF

V: TRBV9
size: -
D: TRBD2
J: TRBJ2-1
DNA: TGTGCCAGCAGCCAACTAGCGGGGGGCAATGAGCAGTTCTTC
CDR3: CASSQLAGGNEQFF

V: TRBV3-1/TRBV3-2
size: -
D: -
J: TRBJ1-2
DNA: TGTGCCAGCAGCCTTCAGGGTGGACGTTGGGGGGTTGTTCGCGGCTACACCTTC
CDR3: CASSLQGGRWGVVRGYTF

V: TRBV7-9
size: -
D: TRBD2
J: TRBJ2-1
DNA: TGTGCCAGCAGCTTATTTAGCGGGGGGGCAGACTACAATGAGCAGTTCTTC
CDR3: CASSLFSGGADYNEQFF

V: TRBV12-5
size: -
D: -
J: TRBJ2-1
DNA: TGTGCTAGTGGTCCACCGACAGTCTCCTACAATGAGCAGTTCTTC
CDR3: CASGPPTVSYNEQFF

V: TRBV7-2
size: -
D: TRBD2
J: TRBJ2-1
DNA: TGTGCCAGCAGCTTTCAGATCGGGGGGGCTGAGCAGTTCTTC
CDR3: CASSFQIGGAEQFF

V: TRBV10-3
size: -
D: TRBD2
J: TRBJ2-1
DNA: TGTGCCATCAGTGCCTCCGGGGGGGCTCGGAATGAGCAGTTCTTC
CDR3: CAISASGGARNEQFF

V: TRBV5-5
size: -
D: -
J: TRBJ1-2
DNA: TGTGCCAGCAGCTTGGGTTCTATTGCTCTTTATGGCTACACCTTC
CDR3: CASSLGSIALYGYTF

V: TRBV5-1
size: -
D: -
J: TRBJ2-2
DNA: TGCGCCAGCAGCATGAGGGTAAACGGGGAGCTGTTTTTT
CDR3: CASSMRVNGELFF

V: TRBV28
size: -
D: -
J: TRBJ1-5
DNA: TGTGCCAGCAAACAGGCCCTACGTGGCAATCAGCCCCAGCATTTT
CDR3: CASKQALRGNQPQHF

V: TRBV2
size: -
D: -
J: TRBJ1-3
DNA: TGTGCCAGCAGTGAAAGGCCCGTCCCTAGTGGAAACACCATATATTTT
CDR3: CASSERPVPSGNTIYF

V: TRBV28
size: -
D: -
J: TRBJ1-3
DNA: TGTGCCAGCAGTTTACAGGGGAGAAGAAACACCATATATTTT
CDR3: CASSLQGRRNTIYF

V: TRBV7-9
size: few
D: -
J: TRBJ2-6
DNA: TGTGCCAGCATGCCGGTGGGGCTTGGGGCCAACGTCCTGACTTTC
CDR3: CASMPVGLGANVLTF

V: TRBV19
size: -
D: TRBD1
J: TRBJ2-1
DNA: TGTGCCAGTAGGGTCCTTGGGACAGGGTCCATTCGGGGCTCCTACAATGAGCAGTTCTTC
CDR3: CASRVLGTGSIRGSYNEQFF

V: TRBV10-1
size: -
D: -
J: TRBJ1-4
DNA: TGCGCCAGCAGCGAGGACAGCACTAATGAAAAACTGTTTTTT
CDR3: CASSEDSTNEKLFF

V: TRBV9
size: -
D: TRBD1
J: TRBJ1-1
DNA: TGTGCCAGCAGCGTAGAGGCAGGGGGCAATGAAGCTTTCTTT
CDR3: CASSVEAGGNEAFF

V: TRBV7-8
size: -
D: -
J: TRBJ1-1
DNA: TGTGCCAGCAGTAGGGGTAGGGGGTTTGAAGCTTTCTTT
CDR3: CASSRGRGFEAFF

V: TRBV30
size: -
D: TRBD1
J: TRBJ1-2
DNA: TGTGCCTGGAGAACCCCGGGACAGGTCCTCTATGGCTACACCTTC
CDR3: CAWRTPGQVLYGYTF

V: TRBV12-3/TRBV12-4
size: -
D: TRBD1
J: TRBJ1-2
DNA: TGTGCCAGCACCCTACAGGGGGCAGGTGGCTACACCTTC
CDR3: CASTLQGAGGYTF

V: TRBV15
size: -
D: -
J: TRBJ1-4
DNA: TGTGCCACCAGCAGAGATCGGGCAGGGCAGACAAAACTGTTTTTT
CDR3: CATSRDRAGQTKLFF

V: TRBV18
size: -
D: -
J: TRBJ2-7
DNA: TGTGCCAGCTCATCCGGGTACGAGCAGTACTTC
CDR3: CASSSGYEQYF

V: TRBV19
size: once
D: -
J: TRBJ2-2
DNA: TGTGCCAGTAGATTGGAGGGCGGCTCAGGGGAGCTGTTTTTT
CDR3: CASRLEGGSGELFF

V: TRBV7-6
size: -
D: TRBD2
J: TRBJ2-3
DNA: TGTGCCAGCAGCTTACTAGCGGGGGGGGGCACAGATACGCAGTATTTT
CDR3: CASSLLAGGGTDTQYF

V: TRBV5-1
size: -
D: TRBD1
J: TRBJ2-1
DNA: TGCGCCAGCAGCTTGCGAACGGGACAGGGGATGTATGAGCAGTTCTTC
CDR3: CASSLRTGQGMYEQFF

V: TRBV28
size: -
D: -
J: TRBJ2-1
DNA: TGTGCCAGCGTGGGGGCGGGACAGTTAGGGGCAGGGACCAATGAGCAGTTCTTC
CDR3: CASVGAGQLGAGTNEQFF

V: TRBV28
size: -
D: TRBD1
J: TRBJ2-7
DNA: TGTGCCAGCAGTTTCGGACAGGGTCCGGGTAGTTACGAGCAGTACTTC
CDR3: CASSFGQGPGSYEQYF

V: TRBV5-4
size: -
D: -
J: TRBJ2-2
DNA: TGTGCCAGCAGCCCTCTAGACCCCGGGGAGCTGTTTTTT
CDR3: CASSPLDPGELFF

V: TRBV25-1
size: -
D: TRBD2
J: TRBJ2-7
DNA: TGTGCCAGCAGTGGACTCGGAAGCGGGAGGGCCCAAAGTCTAGAGCAGTACTTC
CDR3: CASSGLGSGRAQSLEQYF